Each of the 28 T cell receptor beta chains below was sequenced from the same sample in a study of metastatic and nonmetastatic thyroid tumors. With MiXCR, TCRdb called clones anew from the PCR reads. The sample consists of over 8,500 clones, less than 15% of them appearing once. None of the patients had undergone any treatment ahead of thyroid surgery. The sequenced sample was blood. Receptors originate from a female donor with papillary thyroid cancer or a benign thyroid nodule (not recorded which). Some clones in this sample may be carry-over from other donors' samples.

The genes are TRBV7-9 and TRBJ2-5; 8 bases are shared with TRBD2. Trimming at V came to 1 base and at J to 7 bases, leaving 14 bases not matched to a gene. This CDR3 has 17 residues. The germline V gene has CDR1 SEHNR and CDR2 FQNEAQ (reference sequence). CDR3 sequence reads: CASSLGRAGGGSGTQYF. CDR3 sequence (DNA): TGTGCCAGCAGCTTAGGTCGGGCGGGGGGCGGCTCCGGGACCCAGTACTTC.

This clone was picked up many times. The chain couples TRBV30 to TRBJ2-5; unclear D gene. The germline gives CDR1 GTSNPN, CDR2 SVGIG (reference sequence). V lost 5 bases, J lost 2 bases, and 15 bases lay in between. This CDR3 is built from 14 residues. CDR3 bases: TGTGCCTGGGAACCTCTGGACGAACAAGAGACCCAGTACTTC. This sequence encodes CAWEPLDEQETQYF.

In its sample, this clone was seen many times. The chain carries TRBV5-1 and TRBJ2-2; 8 positions match TRBD1. This CDR3 region has 14 residues. With V trimmed by 4 bases and J by 4 bases, 3 bases remained unmatched. The V gene's germline CDR1 is SGHRS and CDR2 YFSETQ. The chain's CDR3 is CASSPDRATGELFF. The CDR3 DNA follows: TGCGCCAGCAGCCCGGACAGGGCCACCGGGGAGCTGTTTTTT.

By share, this clone counts as medium-sized. The rearrangement joins TRBV6-1 to TRBJ1-2; maybe TRBD1 (5 bases). The V gene lost 6 bases and the J gene lost 6 bases, with 20 bases spanning the gap. This CDR3 has 15 residues. Germline V CDR1 and CDR2: MNHNS, SASEGT. CDR3 nucleotide sequence: TGTGCCAGCAGCACCCGGGACCCCCCTCAGAATGGCTACACCTTC. It yields the protein CASSTRDPPQNGYTF.

This clone has at least ten counts. The chain couples TRBV20-1 to TRBJ1-5; D gene unclear. This CDR3 comprises 15 residues. Germline CDR1 DFQATT, CDR2 SNEGSKA (reference sequence). Trimming cost V 0 bases and J 5 bases, with 14 bases left between them. This CDR3 reads CSARDPKLSDQPQHF. The DNA for the CDR3 is TGCAGTGCTAGAGATCCGAAACTAAGCGATCAGCCCCAGCATTTT.

The V call is TRBV5-1, the J call TRBJ2-7; 8 bases match TRBD2. Germline V lookup: CDR1 SGHRS, CDR2 YFSETQ. V was clipped by 3 bases and J by 0 bases; unmatched bases: 23. The CDR3 has 21 amino acids. This chain's CDR3 is CASSYLGVPKIAGFHSYEQYF. The CDR3 DNA follows: TGCGCCAGCAGCTACCTAGGAGTCCCGAAAATAGCGGGATTCCACTCCTACGAGCAGTACTTC.

This clone is categorized as medium-sized (0.01 to 0.1%). V and J are TRBV12-3 or TRBV12-4 and TRBJ2-2; no firm D call. CDR3 length: 14 residues. V was pared by 5 bases and J by 4 bases, with 11 bases between. The CDR3 sequence is CASSLHLGTGELFF. The CDR3 DNA reads TGTGCCAGCAGTCTCCACCTTGGCACCGGGGAGCTGTTTTTT.

This clone appeared many times. The chain is built from TRBV19 and TRBJ2-1, with D perhaps given as TRBD1 or TRBD2 (5 bases each). CDR1 is LNHDA and CDR2 is SQIVND in the germline V gene (reference sequence). CDR3 size: 16 residues. V lost 0 bases and J 10 bases, leaving 19 bases between the germline ends. The CDR3, as DNA: TGTGCCAGTAGTATAGACCCCCTGGGACCCCCAGGGGAGCAGTTCTTC. Protein sequence: CASSIDPLGPPGEQFF. The full variable domain, rest sourced from reference TRBV19 and TRBJ2-1, is DGGITQSPKYLFRKEGQNVTLSCEQNLNHDAMYWYRQDPGQGLRLIYYSQIVNDFQKGDIAEGYSVSREKKESFPLTVTSAQKNPTAFYLCASSIDPLGPPGEQFFGPGTRLTVL.

A few counts support this clone. The V and J genes are TRBV12-5 and TRBJ1-5; D is unresolved. The CDR3 has 17 amino acids. The germline V gene encodes CDR1 LGHNT and CDR2 FRNRAP. With 0 bases removed from V and 3 bases from J, the gap between germline ends came to 15 bases. DNA of the CDR3: TGTGCTAGTGGTTTGGTAGTTCCCCTCCGAAACAATCAGCCCCAGCATTTT. It translates to CASGLVVPLRNNQPQHF.

This clone is medium-sized within its sample. The gene calls are TRBV2 and TRBJ1-6; TRBD1 is a possible D gene (5 bases). The length of the CDR3 is 14 residues. The germline V gene has CDR1 SNHLY and CDR2 FYNNEI. V was shortened by 5 bases and J by 8 bases, with 13 bases between the two germline ends. The CDR3: CASSLGVGDSPLHF. The CDR3 region has the DNA TGTGCCAGCAGTTTAGGGGTAGGAGATTCACCCCTCCACTTT.

By share, this clone counts as medium-sized (0.01 to 0.1%). The chain employs TRBV12-3 or TRBV12-4 and TRBJ1-2, with D tentatively TRBD1 (6 bases). V gave up 9 bases and J gave up 7 bases, with 15 bases separating them. The CDR3 loop spans 12 amino acids. As DNA, the CDR3 is TGTGCCAGTAAAGGGGGGTTGGGTGGCTACACCTTC. Translation: CASKGGLGGYTF.

This clone came up many times. Likely a read error: the CDR3 ends without its conserved phenylalanine or tryptophan. The chain uses TRBV2 and TRBJ2-1; no clear D gene. V shed 5 bases and J shed 5 bases, with 7 bases lying between them. CDR1 is SNHLY and CDR2 is FYNNEI in the germline V gene. The CDR3 is 12 residues long. Here the CDR3 DNA reads TGTGCCAGCAGTCCCGGAGACAATGAGCAGTTCCTC. Its translation: CASSPGDNEQFL.

This clone was recorded at least ten times. This rearrangement joins TRBV7-9 to TRBJ1-1; TRBD1 aligns across 8 bases. The ends lost 2 bases at V and 7 bases at J; junction bases unmatched: 6. Germline loops: CDR1 SEHNR, CDR2 FQNEAQ (reference sequence). The CDR3 spans 14 residues. The CDR3 spells CASSLPLQGGEAFF. The CDR3 DNA reads TGTGCCAGCAGCTTACCTCTACAGGGGGGTGAAGCTTTCTTT.

The chain joins TRBV20-1 to TRBJ2-1; perhaps TRBD2 as D (6 bases). The V gene lost 0 bases and the J gene lost 3 bases, with 12 bases spanning the gap. Germline V gene sequence: CDR1 DFQATT, CDR2 SNEGSKA (reference sequence). CDR3 length: 15 amino acids. The CDR3 is CSARDPGADYNEQFF. CDR3 sequence (DNA): TGCAGTGCTAGAGATCCGGGAGCGGACTACAATGAGCAGTTCTTC.

This clone came up many times. The CDR3 protein is CASSYSPASTDTQYF. Here the CDR3 DNA reads TGTGCCAGCAGTTACAGCCCTGCAAGCACAGATACGCAGTATTTT. The chain uses TRBV7-6 and TRBJ2-3; D is unclear. The CDR3 sequence is 15 residues long. The ends were cut back, 6 bases at V and 0 bases at J, with 13 bases in the middle. The germline gives CDR1 SGHVS, CDR2 FNYEAQ.

This clone was counted a few times. The J gene is TRBJ2-7, the V gene TRBV11-2; D gene unclear. The germline V gene has CDR1 SGHAT and CDR2 FQNNGV. This CDR3 has 10 amino acids. V was cut by 8 bases and J by 5 bases, with 7 bases left in between. For the CDR3, the DNA is TGTGCCAGCCTGTATCACGAGCAGTACTTC. This encodes CASLYHEQYF.

This chain connects TRBV4-2 to TRBJ1-5, with TRBD1 matching over 10 bases. The CDR3 has 16 residues. Germline values: CDR1 LGHNA, CDR2 YNFKEQ. The V segment lost 0 bases and the J segment 6 bases; nucleotides outside the gene matches: 5. The CDR3: CASSQDRGQGGQPQHF. The CDR3, as DNA: TGTGCCAGCAGCCAAGATCGTGGACAGGGGGGTCAGCCCCAGCATTTT.

Regarding this clone: An end of the junction differs from the germline gene, which may be a read error. The CDR3 DNA sequence: TGTGCCATCAGCTTCCAACAGGGCCAGCCCCAGCATTTT. Translation: CAISFQQGQPQHF. The chain uses TRBV7-2 and TRBJ1-5, with a tentative D call TRBD1 (6 bases). The CDR3 consists of 13 residues. Germline V lookup: CDR1 SGHTA, CDR2 FQGNSA.

The chain recombines TRBV19 with TRBJ1-2; 9 nucleotides agree with TRBD1. The CDR3 is made up of 13 amino acids. With V trimmed by 11 bases and J by 4 bases, 8 bases remained unmatched. In germline, CDR1 is LNHDA, CDR2 SQIVND (reference sequence). DNA for the CDR3: TGTGCCGCGGGACAGGGCGATGGCTATGGCTACACCTTC. This translates into CAAGQGDGYGYTF. Full variable domain (rest looked up from reference TRBV19 and TRBJ1-2): DGGITQSPKYLFRKEGQNVTLSCEQNLNHDAMYWYRQDPGQGLRLIYYSQIVNDFQKGDIAEGYSVSREKKESFPLTVTSAQKNPTAFYLCAAGQGDGYGYTFGSGTRLTVV.

This clone was counted many times. V usage is TRBV9 and J usage is TRBJ1-3, with a weak D call TRBD1 (5 bases). The CDR3 totals 15 residues. Trimming stripped 2 bases from V and 2 bases from J, with 11 bases between. Germline V gene data show CDR1 as SGDLS and CDR2 as YYNGEE. The CDR3 DNA reads as TGTGCCAGCAGCGTCTTGAGGGACGCTGGAAACACCATATATTTT. It translates to CASSVLRDAGNTIYF.

This clone was seen at least ten times. This may be a read error, as it is one base from a much larger clone. At the DNA level, this CDR3 is encoded by other sequences in the same sample as well. V usage is TRBV11-2 and J usage is TRBJ2-5; 10 bases align to TRBD2. CDR1 and CDR2 from the germline V gene are SGHAT and FQNNGV. There are 15 residues in the CDR3. CDR3 loop: CASSQGGLALETQYF. The CDR3 DNA sequence: TGTGCCAGCAGTCAAGGGGGACTAGCGTTAGAGACCCAGTACTTT.

This clone has ten or more counts. This chain links TRBV28 with TRBJ1-2; D is unresolved. CDR1 MDHEN and CDR2 SYDVKM come from the germline V gene. CDR3 length: 14 residues. V lost 5 bases and J 6 bases, leaving 16 bases between the germline ends. This CDR3 reads CASSIQWPGHGYTF. The DNA of the CDR3 is TGTGCCAGCAGTATCCAGTGGCCGGGCCATGGCTACACCTTC.

This clone was seen ten or more times. The chain uses TRBV24-1 and TRBJ2-2; TRBD2 aligns across 9 bases. Germline trimming cut 6 bases from V and 5 bases from J; bases unmatched to any gene: 6. Germline V gene data show CDR1 as KGHDR and CDR2 as SFDVKD. This CDR3 region has 15 residues. The CDR3: CATSRASGETGELFF. The CDR3 DNA sequence: TGTGCCACCAGTAGGGCTAGCGGGGAGACCGGGGAGCTGTTTTTT.

V usage is TRBV6-1 and J usage is TRBJ2-3; 7 bases map to TRBD2. The germline gives CDR1 MNHNS, CDR2 SASEGT. The J segment lost 1 base and the V segment lost 8 bases, leaving 9 bases of the junction unmatched. The CDR3 totals 15 residues. The CDR3 DNA is TGTGCCAGCCTTCGGTCGCTAGCGGGCACAGATACGCAGTATTTT. It codes for CASLRSLAGTDTQYF.

With regard to this clone: A much larger clone differs from this one at a single base, so this may be a read error. Other DNA sequences within the sample encode an identical CDR3. The chain employs TRBV6-4 and TRBJ1-1; D gene ambiguous. Germline V CDR1 and CDR2: MRHNA, SNTAGT. The CDR3 contains 15 residues. This CDR3 reads CASSDSRLSLTEAFF. In DNA, the CDR3 is TGTGCCAGCAGCGACTCGAGACTATCCCTCACTGAAGCTTTCTTT.

The sample holds many counts of this clone. The rearrangement joins TRBV5-1 to TRBJ2-2, with 8 bases fitting TRBD2. The germline CDR1 and CDR2 sequences are SGHRS and YFSETQ. The junction had 9 bases not matched to a gene; V was cut back by 6 bases and J by 5 bases. This CDR3 has 15 amino acids. Here the CDR3 reads CASTVQPGGTGELFF. The DNA of the CDR3 is TGCGCCAGCACCGTCCAGCCGGGAGGGACCGGGGAGCTGTTTTTT.

This clone is termed medium-sized. V usage is TRBV15 and J usage is TRBJ2-7; TRBD2 agrees at 11 bases. V trimming: 1 base; J trimming: 6 bases; junction bases outside the gene matches: 8. This CDR3 has 16 residues. Germline CDR1 and CDR2: LNHNV and YYDKDF (reference sequence). As DNA, the CDR3 is TGTGCCACCAGCAGAGGTCTAGCGGGAGGAGGTGGCGAGCAGTACTTC. Translated, it gives CATSRGLAGGGGEQYF. Full variable domain (remainder filled in from reference TRBV15 and TRBJ2-7): DAMVIQNPRYQVTQFGKPVTLSCSQTLNHNVMYWYQQKSSQAPKLLFHYYDKDFNNEADTPDNFQSRRPNTSFCFLDIRSPGLGDTAMYLCATSRGLAGGGGEQYFGPGTRLTVT.

Many counts were recorded for this clone. The chain carries TRBV20-1 and TRBJ2-5, with 12 bases matching TRBD2. Germline-derived CDR1 and CDR2 are DFQATT and SNEGSKA (reference sequence). J gave up 4 bases and V 0 bases, and 6 bases lay outside the gene matches. The CDR3 length is 16 residues. This CDR3 is CSARDSSGGASETQYF. The CDR3 DNA is TGCAGTGCTAGAGACTCTAGCGGGGGGGCATCAGAGACCCAGTACTTC.